Below are 32 T cell receptor beta chains sequenced from a single sample in a study of shared clonotypes between healthy human individuals. Assay: immunoSEQ multiplex PCR; the TCRdb copy retains only in-frame clones and omits some. The data show about 2 million clones, roughly 94% seen once. The naive CD8 subset, CD45RO-negative cells positively selected for CCR7, excluded terminally differentiated effector memory CD45RA+ cells. Sequencing was done on a sample of naive CD8+ T cells sorted from blood. The receptors derive from a man between 18 and 29 years old in good health.

Concerning this clone: The same CDR3 also results from other DNA sequences found in this sample. V and J are TRBV5-1 and TRBJ1-5; D possibly corresponds to TRBD1 (6 bases). CDR3 length: 14 residues. CDR1 and CDR2 from the germline V gene are SGHRS and YFSETQ. V gave up 1 base and J gave up 4 bases, with 9 bases separating them. This CDR3 reads CASSLLGGNQPQHF. In nucleotides, the CDR3 is TGCGCCAGCAGCTTGTTAGGGGGTAATCAGCCCCAGCATTTT.

The chain uses TRBV2 and TRBJ2-7; 12 nucleotides match TRBD1. This CDR3 has 15 residues. After removal of 7 bases from V and 2 bases from J, the junction contained 6 bases not matched to a gene. Germline V gene lookup returns CDR1 SNHLY and CDR2 FYNNEI. The CDR3 sequence: CASMGTGGAPYEQYF. The DNA of the CDR3 is TGTGCCAGCATGGGGACAGGGGGCGCCCCCTACGAGCAGTACTTC.

The V and J genes are TRBV9 and TRBJ2-1; 8 bases align to TRBD1. CDR1 and CDR2 (germline): SGDLS, YYNGEE. CDR3 length equals 16 residues. V was clipped by 1 base and J by 7 bases; unmatched bases: 10. This CDR3 is CASSVSQGTGGNEQFF. Written as DNA, the CDR3 is TGTGCCAGCAGCGTAAGTCAGGGGACAGGAGGGAATGAGCAGTTCTTC.

The chain recombines TRBV18 with TRBJ1-6; the D gene is possibly TRBD1 (5 bases). The CDR3 covers 15 residues. With 3 bases removed from V and 3 bases from J, the gap between germline ends came to 9 bases. Germline CDR1 KGHSH, CDR2 LQKENI. CDR3 bases: TGTGCCAGCTCACCCCCAGGGTACTATAATTCACCCCTCCACTTT. It specifies CASSPPGYYNSPLHF.

V gene TRBV5-1 combines with J gene TRBJ2-7; TRBD1 matches at 7 bases. Germline trimming cut 4 bases from V and 3 bases from J; bases unmatched to any gene: 7. Germline CDR1 and CDR2: SGHRS and YFSETQ. The CDR3 consists of 14 residues. The CDR3 DNA reads as TGCGCCAGCAGCGACAGGGCATTCGGCTACGAGCAGTACTTC. This sequence encodes CASSDRAFGYEQYF.

This rearrangement joins TRBV11-2 to TRBJ2-1, with 9 bases identical to TRBD1. This CDR3 spans 15 amino acids. V shed 6 bases and J 4 bases; nucleotides not matched to a gene: 7. Germline V lookup: CDR1 SGHAT, CDR2 FQNNGV. For the CDR3, the DNA is TGTGCCAGCAGACCAACAGGGGGCCGATACAATGAGCAGTTCTTC. This translates into CASRPTGGRYNEQFF. The variable domain in full, completed from reference TRBV11-2 and TRBJ2-1, reads EAGVAQSPRYKIIEKRQSVAFWCNPISGHATLYWYQQILGQGPKLLIQFQNNGVVDDSQLPKDRFSAERLKGVDSTLKIQPAKLEDSAVYLCASRPTGGRYNEQFFGPGTRLTVL.

This clone was picked up one time. V usage is TRBV4-1 and J usage is TRBJ1-2, with a tentative D call TRBD1 (5 bases). The germline gives CDR1 MGHRA, CDR2 YSYEKL. This CDR3 has 18 residues. V was shortened by 1 base and J by 0 bases, with 18 bases between the two germline ends. CDR3 in amino acids: CASSQGDPAGKANYGYTF. DNA of the CDR3: TGCGCCAGCAGCCAAGGGGACCCAGCAGGAAAAGCTAACTATGGCTACACCTTC.

V usage is TRBV7-9 and J usage is TRBJ1-3, with 7 bases lining up with TRBD1. Per the germline V gene, CDR1 is SEHNR and CDR2 is FQNEAQ (reference sequence). The CDR3 contains 16 residues. The V gene end was trimmed by 2 bases and the J gene end by 0 bases; junction bases not matched to a gene: 4. CDR3 residues: CASSLWDRDSGNTIYF. The CDR3 DNA sequence: TGTGCCAGCAGCTTATGGGACAGAGACTCTGGAAACACCATATATTTT.

The V gene is TRBV29-1, the J gene TRBJ2-3; TRBD2 matches 8 bases. The trim removed 6 bases at V and 3 bases at J, leaving 8 bases unmatched. Germline CDR1 SQVTM, CDR2 ANQGSEA. This CDR3 contains 14 residues. For the CDR3, the DNA is TGCAGCGTCGGACAGCGGGAGCGGACAGATACGCAGTATTTT. It codes for CSVGQRERTDTQYF.

The CDR3 sequence is CATKKKGDGYTF. CDR3 DNA: TGTGCCACGAAAAAAAAGGGAGATGGCTACACCTTC. The chain recombines TRBV15 with TRBJ1-2; D gene ambiguous. Per the germline V gene, CDR1 is LNHNV and CDR2 is YYDKDF (reference sequence). V lost 9 bases and J 6 bases, leaving 14 bases between the germline ends. The CDR3 totals 12 residues.

The chain combines TRBV7-9 with TRBJ2-3; TRBD2 is a possible D gene (6 bases). Germline V lookup: CDR1 SEHNR, CDR2 FQNEAQ (reference sequence). Trimming removed 0 bases at V and 1 base at J, with 8 bases between. The CDR3 has 15 amino acids. As DNA, the CDR3 is TGTGCCAGCAGCTTAGCTTGGGGGGGCACAGATACGCAGTATTTT. Translating it yields CASSLAWGGTDTQYF.

This chain links TRBV10-3 with TRBJ2-5; maybe TRBD2 (5 bases). Trimming took off 7 bases at V and 7 bases at J, with 13 bases between the two ends. Germline values: CDR1 ENHRY, CDR2 SYGVKD. The CDR3 sequence is 12 residues long. CDR3 protein: CAITNSEGTQYF. In nucleotides, the CDR3 is TGTGCCATCACAAATAGCGAGGGGACCCAGTACTTC.

The chain has TRBV2 and TRBJ2-4, with 11 bases matching TRBD2. The CDR3 spans 14 residues. V dropped 3 bases and J dropped 5; count of bases not matched to a gene: 0. Germline values: CDR1 SNHLY, CDR2 FYNNEI. The CDR3 loop is CASSETSGENIQYF. In DNA, the CDR3 is TGTGCCAGCAGTGAGACTAGCGGGGAAAACATTCAGTACTTC.

V gene TRBV4-1 combines with J gene TRBJ1-1, with D perhaps TRBD1 (6 bases). Trimming took 4 bases from V and 1 from J, leaving 13 bases between them. Germline V CDR1 and CDR2: MGHRA, YSYEKL. This CDR3 has 15 amino acids. This CDR3 reads CASSLSGTTNTEAFF. As DNA, the CDR3 is TGCGCCAGCAGCCTCTCCGGGACAACGAACACTGAAGCTTTCTTT.

Notes on this clone: The same CDR3 can be traced to other DNA sequences in this sample. The chain couples TRBV28 to TRBJ2-5; 9 bases are shared with TRBD2. V shed 1 base, J shed 2 bases, and the junction held 5 bases outside the gene matches. There are 16 residues in the CDR3. From germline, CDR1 is MDHEN and CDR2 SYDVKM. CDR3 region: CASSLFPAGGQETQYF. CDR3 coding DNA: TGTGCCAGCAGTTTATTTCCTGCGGGGGGGCAAGAGACCCAGTACTTC.

This sequence joins TRBV7-9 and TRBJ2-4; D is unresolved. The CDR3 has 15 amino acids. The V gene lost 1 base and the J gene lost 9 bases, with 16 bases spanning the gap. CDR1 SEHNR and CDR2 FQNEAQ come from the germline V gene (reference sequence). CDR3 nucleotides: TGTGCCAGCAGCTTAGGGAGCCTTGGATGGGGCATTCAGTACTTC. It is translated as CASSLGSLGWGIQYF.

This chain connects TRBV9 to TRBJ2-1, with 8 bases matching TRBD1. Germline loops: CDR1 SGDLS, CDR2 YYNGEE. The V and J ends lost 0 bases and 6 bases, in that order; junction bases with no gene match: 5. The CDR3 covers 15 residues. The CDR3 DNA reads as TGTGCCAGCAGCGTAGAGGACAGGGCCCTCAATGAGCAGTTCTTC. Amino acids: CASSVEDRALNEQFF.

This clone was picked up one time. V gene TRBV11-2 combines with J gene TRBJ2-7; the match to TRBD2 covers 9 bases. The CDR3 length is 14 residues. Germline V gene sequence: CDR1 SGHAT, CDR2 FQNNGV. J gave up 0 bases and V 4 bases, and 1 base lay outside the gene matches. The CDR3 region is CASSSSGDSYEQYF. CDR3 coding DNA: TGTGCCAGCAGCTCTAGCGGGGACTCCTACGAGCAGTACTTC.

The J gene is TRBJ1-2, the V gene TRBV7-6; D gene ambiguous. The CDR3 sequence is 18 residues long. Looked up from germline, CDR1 is SGHVS and CDR2 is FNYEAQ. Trimming shortened V by 2 bases and J by 3 bases, and 22 bases separated the two germline ends. The CDR3 here is CASSLRPGYVGEDYGYTF. CDR3 nucleotide sequence: TGTGCCAGCAGCTTAAGACCAGGTTATGTTGGGGAGGACTATGGCTACACCTTC.

With regard to this clone: Other DNA sequences in this specimen translate into the identical CDR3. The chain joins TRBV9 to TRBJ2-7; 8 bases align to TRBD2. V was pared by 0 bases and J by 4 bases, with 6 bases of the junction left unmatched. This CDR3 has 15 residues. Germline V lookup: CDR1 SGDLS, CDR2 YYNGEE. CDR3 loop: CASSVAGLAEYEQYF. CDR3 coding DNA: TGTGCCAGCAGCGTAGCTGGACTAGCAGAATACGAGCAGTACTTC.

This clone occurred once. The V gene is TRBV4-3, the J gene TRBJ2-3, with no clear D. V dropped 0 bases and J dropped 1 base, with 14 bases sitting between them. The V gene's germline CDR1 is LGHNA and CDR2 YSLEER. The CDR3 consists of 17 residues. The CDR3 here is CASSQEKSSSRTDTQYF. CDR3 bases: TGCGCCAGCAGCCAAGAAAAGAGTAGCTCACGCACAGATACGCAGTATTTT.

The chain combines TRBV2 with TRBJ1-1, with a weak D call TRBD1 (5 bases). Germline V CDR1 and CDR2: SNHLY, FYNNEI. Between the trimmed V and J ends, which lost 6 bases and 7 bases, there was a span of 15 bases. There are 13 residues in the CDR3. For the CDR3, the DNA is TGTGCCAGCAGCAAAACAGGAGGAAATGAAGCTTTCTTT. As protein: CASSKTGGNEAFF.

The chain recombines TRBV28 with TRBJ2-7, with a tentative D call TRBD2 (7 bases). The CDR3 loop spans 17 amino acids. Trimming removed 5 bases at V and 1 base at J, with 21 bases between. Germline V gives CDR1 MDHEN, CDR2 SYDVKM. The CDR3 reads CASSGTRGEGLSYEQYF. The CDR3 DNA follows: TGTGCCAGCAGTGGCACGAGGGGGGAGGGCCTTTCCTACGAGCAGTACTTC.

This clone was counted only a few times. The J gene is TRBJ1-6, the V gene TRBV11-2, with D maybe TRBD1 (5 bases). CDR1 and CDR2 (germline): SGHAT, FQNNGV. The V end was cut by 4 bases, the J end by 7 bases, with 11 bases between. The CDR3 length is 14 residues. CDR3 sequence reads: CASSWTGHNSPLHF. CDR3 in DNA: TGTGCCAGCAGCTGGACGGGGCACAATTCACCCCTCCACTTT.

The J gene is TRBJ1-4, the V gene TRBV28; the match to TRBD1 covers 10 bases. V lost 5 bases to trimming and J lost 7 bases; unmatched junction nucleotides: 1. The CDR3 runs to 13 residues. Germline V gives CDR1 MDHEN, CDR2 SYDVKM. The CDR3 region has the DNA TGTGCCAGCAGTGGACAGGGGGGTGAAAAACTGTTTTTT. Translation gives CASSGQGGEKLFF.

This clone has only one observation. This chain joins TRBV5-1 and TRBJ2-5; the D gene is possibly TRBD2 (5 bases). The germline CDR1 and CDR2 sequences are SGHRS and YFSETQ. CDR3 length: 15 amino acids. Trimming took off 0 bases at V and 5 bases at J, with 14 bases between the two ends. As DNA, the CDR3 is TGCGCCAGCAGCTTGGAGGGCGGAGGTCGGGAGACCCAGTACTTC. Residues: CASSLEGGGRETQYF.

The chain joins TRBV28 to TRBJ2-3; 10 bases match TRBD1. The V and J ends lost 7 bases and 5 bases, in that order; junction bases with no gene match: 6. The CDR3 loop spans 14 amino acids. The germline V gene encodes CDR1 MDHEN and CDR2 SYDVKM. CDR3 protein: CASIQGQGRDTQYF. CDR3 nucleotides: TGTGCCAGCATTCAGGGACAGGGGAGAGATACGCAGTATTTT.

This chain connects TRBV7-8 to TRBJ1-2; 9 nucleotides line up with TRBD1. Trimming cost V 2 bases and J 8 bases; bases outside gene matches: 3. The CDR3 contains 13 residues. Germline V gene sequence: CDR1 SGHVS, CDR2 FQNEAQ. The DNA of the CDR3 is TGTGCCAGCAGCTTAATGACAGGGGGAGGCTACACCTTC. As protein: CASSLMTGGGYTF.

This chain uses TRBV7-9 with TRBJ2-1, with D possibly TRBD1 on 5 matching bases. Trimming left V 3 bases short and J 6 bases short, with 12 bases between. The CDR3 is made up of 14 amino acids. Germline CDR1 is SEHNR and CDR2 is FQNEAQ (reference sequence). CDR3 residues: CASSFAGFTNEQFF. The CDR3 coding sequence is TGTGCCAGCAGCTTCGCAGGGTTCACCAATGAGCAGTTCTTC. Filled out from reference TRBV7-9 and TRBJ2-1, the complete variable domain reads DTGVSQNPRHKITKRGQNVTFRCDPISEHNRLYWYRQTLGQGPEFLTYFQNEAQLEKSRLLSDRFSAERPKGSFSTLEIQRTEQGDSAMYLCASSFAGFTNEQFFGPGTRLTVL.

Comment on this clone: Other DNA sequences from this sample encode an identical CDR3 as well. This rearrangement joins TRBV7-2 to TRBJ2-1; D remains unclear. Germline V gene data show CDR1 as SGHTA and CDR2 as FQGNSA. There are 13 residues in the CDR3. Trimming removed 1 base at V and 4 bases at J, with 5 bases between. The CDR3 nucleotides are TGTGCCAGCAGCTTAGGCCTTTACAATGAGCAGTTCTTC. This encodes CASSLGLYNEQFF. The whole variable domain, filled in from reference TRBV7-2 and TRBJ2-1, reads GAGVSQSPSNKVTEKGKDVELRCDPISGHTALYWYRQSLGQGLEFLIYFQGNSAPDKSGLPSDRFSAERTGGSVSTLTIQRTQQEDSAVYLCASSLGLYNEQFFGPGTRLTVL.

The chain uses TRBV6-6 and TRBJ2-1; D remains ambiguous. The germline CDR1 and CDR2 sequences are MNHNY and SVGAGI (reference sequence). The length of the CDR3 is 11 residues. V lost 3 bases and J 8 bases, leaving 5 bases between the germline ends. The CDR3 DNA is TGTGCCAGCAGTTATGGCCATGAGCAGTTCTTC. Residues: CASSYGHEQFF.

The V and J genes are TRBV27 and TRBJ2-1; D is possibly TRBD1 (6 bases). This CDR3 region has 14 residues. Trimming stripped 2 bases from V and 7 bases from J, with 12 bases between. CDR1 and CDR2 (germline): MNHEY, SMNVEV (reference sequence). DNA of the CDR3: TGTGCCAGCAGTTTACGGACAGCAGGGAATGAGCAGTTCTTC. It is translated as CASSLRTAGNEQFF.